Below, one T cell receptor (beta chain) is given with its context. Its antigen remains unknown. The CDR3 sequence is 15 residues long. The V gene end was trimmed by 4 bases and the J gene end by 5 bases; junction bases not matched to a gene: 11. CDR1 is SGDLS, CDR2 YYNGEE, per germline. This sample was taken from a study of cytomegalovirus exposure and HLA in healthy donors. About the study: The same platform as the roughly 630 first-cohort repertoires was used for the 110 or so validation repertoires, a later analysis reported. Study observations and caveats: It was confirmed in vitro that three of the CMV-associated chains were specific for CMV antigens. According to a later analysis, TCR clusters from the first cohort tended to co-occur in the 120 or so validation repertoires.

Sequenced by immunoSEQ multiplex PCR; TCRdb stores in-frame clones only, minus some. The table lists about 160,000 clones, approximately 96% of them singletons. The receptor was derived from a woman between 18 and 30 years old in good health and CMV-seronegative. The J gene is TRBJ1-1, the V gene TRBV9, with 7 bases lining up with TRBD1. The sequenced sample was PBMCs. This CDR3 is CASSPQVGGATEAFF. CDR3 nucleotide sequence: TGTGCCAGCAGCCCCCAGGTAGGGGGCGCGACTGAAGCTTTCTTT.